This T cell receptor beta chain was retrieved from a study of T cells after yellow fever vaccination. About the research overall: By means of CD3, CD45RA, CCR7 and CD95, the EM, EMRA, CM and Tscm memory subsets were sorted. Fractions of low cell number were prepared using SMART-Seq v4 Ultra Low Input.

This CDR3 spans 14 amino acids. After removal of 5 bases from V and 8 bases from J, the junction contained 9 bases not matched to a gene. Per germline, CDR1 SGHTA and CDR2 FQGNSA. TCRdb ran MiXCR on the 5' RACE reads and lists one entry per CDR3 protein. The sample shows approximately 47,000 distinct CDR3 sequences, over 5.5% of them seen only once. Study observations and caveats: Most clones from primary vaccination were detected again post-booster (almost 98% CD4, 88% CD8). For sorted memory subsets on day 0, almost all vaccine-responding clonotypes were undetectable.

Sequencing used PBMCs, either bulk or a sorted T-cell subset (CD4+, CD8+, memory, or dextramer-sorted; not recorded which), obtained 45 days after the yellow fever booster vaccination. The V and J genes are TRBV7-2 and TRBJ1-2, with 9 bases matching TRBD1. The receptor's source is a young man who received the YFV17D yellow fever vaccine. In DNA, the CDR3 is TGTGCCAGCAGCCGACCGGGACAGGGTGCCGGCTACACCTTC. Translated: CASSRPGQGAGYTF.